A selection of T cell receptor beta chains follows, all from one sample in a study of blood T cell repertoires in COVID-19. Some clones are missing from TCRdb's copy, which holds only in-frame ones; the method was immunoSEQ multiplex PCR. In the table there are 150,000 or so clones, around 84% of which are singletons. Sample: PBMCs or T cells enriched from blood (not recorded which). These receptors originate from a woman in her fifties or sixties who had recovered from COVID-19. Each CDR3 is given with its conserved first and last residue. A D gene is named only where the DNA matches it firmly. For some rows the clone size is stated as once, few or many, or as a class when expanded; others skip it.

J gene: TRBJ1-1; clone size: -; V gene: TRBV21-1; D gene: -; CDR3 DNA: TGTGCCAGCAGCCGACAGGGTAAGAACACTGAAGCTTTCTTT; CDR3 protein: CASSRQGKNTEAFF
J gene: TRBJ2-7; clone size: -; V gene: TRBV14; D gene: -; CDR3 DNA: TGTGCCAGCAGCCAAGGAGTTGGCAGGGACAAGTACTTC; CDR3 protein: CASSQGVGRDKYF
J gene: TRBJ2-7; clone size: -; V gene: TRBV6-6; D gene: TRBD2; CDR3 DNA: TGTGCCAGCAGTTCAAGCGGGACGGCCTACGAGCAGTACTTC; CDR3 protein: CASSSSGTAYEQYF
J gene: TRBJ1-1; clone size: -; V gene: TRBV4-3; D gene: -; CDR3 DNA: TGCGCCAGCAGCCTCGACCGAGGGGGTAACACTGAAGCTTTCTTT; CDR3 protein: CASSLDRGGNTEAFF
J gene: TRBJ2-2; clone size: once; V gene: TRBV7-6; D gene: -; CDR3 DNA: TGTGCCAGCAGCTACCGGACCGGGGGAGGTAACACCGGGGAGCTGTTTTTT; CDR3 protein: CASSYRTGGGNTGELFF
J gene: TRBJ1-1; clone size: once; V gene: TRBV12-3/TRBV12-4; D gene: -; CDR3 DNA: TGTGCCAGCAGTTTTGCCGGGAACACTGAAGCTTTCTTT; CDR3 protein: CASSFAGNTEAFF
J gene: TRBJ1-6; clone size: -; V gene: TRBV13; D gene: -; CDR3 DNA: TGTGCCAGCAGCTTCGGAACCAGGGGTTCACCCCTCCACTTT; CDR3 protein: CASSFGTRGSPLHF
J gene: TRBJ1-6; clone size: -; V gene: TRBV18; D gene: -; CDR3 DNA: TGTGCCAGCTCAGCCCAACCCGGGACTGAAAATTCACCCCTCCACTTT; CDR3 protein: CASSAQPGTENSPLHF
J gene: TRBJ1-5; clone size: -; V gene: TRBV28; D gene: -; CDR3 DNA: TGTGCCAGCAGTTTTAGGACAGTGGGTAATCAGCCCCAGCATTTT; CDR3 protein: CASSFRTVGNQPQHF
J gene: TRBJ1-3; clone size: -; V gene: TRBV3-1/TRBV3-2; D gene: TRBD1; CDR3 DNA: TGTGCCAGCAGCCCCATGGACAGGGGCTCTGGAAACACCATATATTTT; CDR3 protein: CASSPMDRGSGNTIYF
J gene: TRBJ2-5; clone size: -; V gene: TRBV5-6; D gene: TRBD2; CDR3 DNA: TGTGCCAGCAGCTTCAGTGGGACTAGTGGGACCCAGTACTTC; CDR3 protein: CASSFSGTSGTQYF
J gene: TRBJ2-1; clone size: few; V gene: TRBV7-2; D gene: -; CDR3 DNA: TGTGCCAGCAGCTTAAGGGGGGGCAATGAGCAGTTCTTC; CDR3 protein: CASSLRGGNEQFF
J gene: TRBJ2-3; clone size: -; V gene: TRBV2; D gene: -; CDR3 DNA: TGTGCCAGCGGGGGCCGGGGCACAGATACGCAGTATTTT; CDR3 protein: CASGGRGTDTQYF
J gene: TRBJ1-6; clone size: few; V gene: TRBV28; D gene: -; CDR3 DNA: TGTGCCAGCAGGTCATCGACGGGGGATAATTCACCCCTCCACTTT; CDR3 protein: CASRSSTGDNSPLHF
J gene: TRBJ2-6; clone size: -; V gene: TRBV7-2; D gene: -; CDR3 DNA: TGTGCCAGCAGCCTGTCTTCTGGGGCCAACGTCCTGACTTTC; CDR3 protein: CASSLSSGANVLTF
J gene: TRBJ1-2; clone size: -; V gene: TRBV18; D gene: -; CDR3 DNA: TGTGCCAGCTCACCACCGCCGGGGTCGGACTATGGCTACACCTTC; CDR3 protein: CASSPPPGSDYGYTF